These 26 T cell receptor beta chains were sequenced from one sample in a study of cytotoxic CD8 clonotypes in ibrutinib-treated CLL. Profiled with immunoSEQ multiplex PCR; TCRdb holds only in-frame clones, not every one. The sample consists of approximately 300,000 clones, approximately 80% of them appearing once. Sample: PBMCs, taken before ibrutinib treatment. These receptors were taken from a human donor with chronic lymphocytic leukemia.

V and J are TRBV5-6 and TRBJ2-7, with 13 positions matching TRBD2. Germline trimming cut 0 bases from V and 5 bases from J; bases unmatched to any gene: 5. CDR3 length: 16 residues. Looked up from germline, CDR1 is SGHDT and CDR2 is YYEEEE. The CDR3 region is CASSLELAGGPHEQYF. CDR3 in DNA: TGTGCCAGCAGCTTGGAACTAGCGGGAGGGCCCCACGAGCAGTACTTC.

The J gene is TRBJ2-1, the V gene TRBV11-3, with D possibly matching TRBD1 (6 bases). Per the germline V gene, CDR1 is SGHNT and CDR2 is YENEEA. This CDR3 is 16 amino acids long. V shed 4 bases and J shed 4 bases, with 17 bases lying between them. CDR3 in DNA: TGTGCCAGCAGCTCGGCCGGACAGTTGGGGTACAATGAGCAGTTCTTC. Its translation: CASSSAGQLGYNEQFF.

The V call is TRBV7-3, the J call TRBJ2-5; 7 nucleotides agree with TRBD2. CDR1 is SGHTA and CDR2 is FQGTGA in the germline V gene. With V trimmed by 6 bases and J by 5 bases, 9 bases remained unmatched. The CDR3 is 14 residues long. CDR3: CASSFSGEGETQYF. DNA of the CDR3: TGTGCCAGCAGTTTCAGCGGGGAGGGGGAGACCCAGTACTTC.

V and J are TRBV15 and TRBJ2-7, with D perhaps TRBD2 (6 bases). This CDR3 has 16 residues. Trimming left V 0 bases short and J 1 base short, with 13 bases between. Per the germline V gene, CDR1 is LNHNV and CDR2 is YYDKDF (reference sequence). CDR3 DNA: TGTGCCACCAGCAGAGAAGGGGAGGTCAGATCCTACGAGCAGTACTTC. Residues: CATSREGEVRSYEQYF.

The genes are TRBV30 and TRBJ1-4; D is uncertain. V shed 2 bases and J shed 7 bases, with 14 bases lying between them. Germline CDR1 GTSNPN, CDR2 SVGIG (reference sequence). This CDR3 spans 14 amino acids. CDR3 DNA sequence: TGTGCCTGGAGTAACCCCGGGAAGGGTGAAAAACTGTTTTTT. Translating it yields CAWSNPGKGEKLFF.

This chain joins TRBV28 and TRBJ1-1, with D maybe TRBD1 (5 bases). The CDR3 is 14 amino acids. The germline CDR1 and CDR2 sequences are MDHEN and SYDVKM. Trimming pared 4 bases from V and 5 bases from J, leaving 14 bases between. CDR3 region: CASSSGTAPTEAFF. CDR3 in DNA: TGTGCCAGCAGTTCCGGGACGGCGCCAACTGAAGCTTTCTTT.

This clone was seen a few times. The CDR3 spells CASSVVTEAFF. The CDR3 bases are TGTGCCAGCAGTGTTGTTACTGAAGCTTTCTTT. The V call is TRBV9, the J call TRBJ1-1; no clear D. The germline V and J ends were trimmed by 5 bases and 5 bases, with 7 bases remaining between them. The CDR3 contains 11 residues. The germline V gene has CDR1 SGDLS and CDR2 YYNGEE.

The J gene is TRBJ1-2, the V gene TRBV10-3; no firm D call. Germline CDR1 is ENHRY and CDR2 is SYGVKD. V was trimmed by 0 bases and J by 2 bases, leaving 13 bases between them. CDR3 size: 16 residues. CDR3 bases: TGTGCCATCAGTGAGTCGACTCTTAAAAGAAACTATGGCTACACCTTC. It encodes CAISESTLKRNYGYTF.

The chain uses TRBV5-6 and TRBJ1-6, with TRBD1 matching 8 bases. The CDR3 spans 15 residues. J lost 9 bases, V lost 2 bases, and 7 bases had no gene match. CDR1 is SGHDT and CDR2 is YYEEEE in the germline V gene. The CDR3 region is CASSFFSGGSSPLHF. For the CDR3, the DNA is TGTGCCAGCAGCTTTTTCTCAGGGGGCAGTTCACCCCTCCACTTT.

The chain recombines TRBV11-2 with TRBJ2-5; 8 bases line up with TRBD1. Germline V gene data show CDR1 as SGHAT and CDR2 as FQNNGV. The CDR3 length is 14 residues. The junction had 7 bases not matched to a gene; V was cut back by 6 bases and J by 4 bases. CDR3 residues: CASSPDRGGETQYF. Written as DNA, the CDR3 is TGTGCCAGCAGTCCCGACAGGGGAGGAGAGACCCAGTACTTC.

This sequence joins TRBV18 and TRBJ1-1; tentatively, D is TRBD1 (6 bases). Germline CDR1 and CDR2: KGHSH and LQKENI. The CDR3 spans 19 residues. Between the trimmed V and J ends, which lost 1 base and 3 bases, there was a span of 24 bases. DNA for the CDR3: TGTGCCAGCTCACCACTACACGGGCTCGGGGGGCCTATCGACACTGAAGCTTTCTTT. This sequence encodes CASSPLHGLGGPIDTEAFF.

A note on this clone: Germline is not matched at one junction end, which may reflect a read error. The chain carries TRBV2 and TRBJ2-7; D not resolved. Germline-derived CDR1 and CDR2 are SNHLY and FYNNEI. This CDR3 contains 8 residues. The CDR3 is CASSPDGF. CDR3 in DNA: TGTGCCAGCAGTCCAGACGGATTC.

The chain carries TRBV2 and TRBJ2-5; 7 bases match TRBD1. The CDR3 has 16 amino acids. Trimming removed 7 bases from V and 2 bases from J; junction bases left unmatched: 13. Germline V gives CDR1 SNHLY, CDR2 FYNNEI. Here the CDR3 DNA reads TGTGCCAGCAATAGCCCGAATGACAGGGCACAAGAGACCCAGTACTTC. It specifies CASNSPNDRAQETQYF.

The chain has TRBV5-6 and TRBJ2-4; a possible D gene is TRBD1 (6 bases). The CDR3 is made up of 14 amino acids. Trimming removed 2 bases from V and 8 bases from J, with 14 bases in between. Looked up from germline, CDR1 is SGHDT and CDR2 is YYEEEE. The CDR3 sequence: CASSLPRDTDIQYF. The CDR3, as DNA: TGTGCCAGCAGCTTACCCAGGGACACTGACATTCAGTACTTC.

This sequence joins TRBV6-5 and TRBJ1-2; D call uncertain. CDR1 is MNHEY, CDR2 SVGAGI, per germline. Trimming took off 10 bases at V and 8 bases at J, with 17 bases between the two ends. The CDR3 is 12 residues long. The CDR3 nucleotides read TGTGCCACCAATAAGGTCTCCCAAGGCTACACCTTC. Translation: CATNKVSQGYTF.

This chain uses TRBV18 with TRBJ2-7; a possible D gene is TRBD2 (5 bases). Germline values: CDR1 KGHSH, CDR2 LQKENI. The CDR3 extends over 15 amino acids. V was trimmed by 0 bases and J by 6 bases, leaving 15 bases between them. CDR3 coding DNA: TGTGCCAGCTCACCACCTTCCGGGATCCGATCCGAGCAGTACTTC. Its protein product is CASSPPSGIRSEQYF.

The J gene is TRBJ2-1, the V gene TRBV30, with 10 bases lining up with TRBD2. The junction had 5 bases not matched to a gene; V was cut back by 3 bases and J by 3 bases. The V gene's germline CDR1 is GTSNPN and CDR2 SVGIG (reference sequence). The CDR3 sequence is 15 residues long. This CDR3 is CAWSQSSGSYNEQFF. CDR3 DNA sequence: TGTGCCTGGAGCCAATCTAGCGGGAGCTACAATGAGCAGTTCTTC.

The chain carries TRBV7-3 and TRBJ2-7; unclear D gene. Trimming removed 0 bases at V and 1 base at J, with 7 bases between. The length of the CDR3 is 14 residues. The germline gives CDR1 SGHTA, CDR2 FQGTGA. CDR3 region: CASSLTGPSYEQYF. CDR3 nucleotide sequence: TGTGCCAGCAGCTTAACAGGCCCATCCTACGAGCAGTACTTC.

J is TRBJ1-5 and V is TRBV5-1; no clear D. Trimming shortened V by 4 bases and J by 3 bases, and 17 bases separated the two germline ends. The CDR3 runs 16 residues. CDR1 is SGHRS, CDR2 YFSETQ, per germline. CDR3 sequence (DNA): TGCGCCAGCAGCCGCCTGGGATTAGGTTCCAATCAGCCCCAGCATTTT. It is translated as CASSRLGLGSNQPQHF.

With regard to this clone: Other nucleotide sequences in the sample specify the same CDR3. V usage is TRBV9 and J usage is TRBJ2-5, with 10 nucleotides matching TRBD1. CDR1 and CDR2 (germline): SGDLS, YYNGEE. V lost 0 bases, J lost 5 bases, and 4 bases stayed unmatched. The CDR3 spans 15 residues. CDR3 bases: TGTGCCAGCAGCGTAGGACAGGGGGCGGGCGAGACCCAGTACTTC. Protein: CASSVGQGAGETQYF.

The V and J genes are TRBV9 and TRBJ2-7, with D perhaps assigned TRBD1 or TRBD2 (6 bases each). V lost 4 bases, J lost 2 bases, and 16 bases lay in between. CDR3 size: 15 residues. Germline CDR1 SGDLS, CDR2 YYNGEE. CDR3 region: CASSSTGGFPYEQYF. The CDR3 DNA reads TGTGCCAGCAGCTCAACCGGGGGCTTCCCCTACGAGCAGTACTTC.

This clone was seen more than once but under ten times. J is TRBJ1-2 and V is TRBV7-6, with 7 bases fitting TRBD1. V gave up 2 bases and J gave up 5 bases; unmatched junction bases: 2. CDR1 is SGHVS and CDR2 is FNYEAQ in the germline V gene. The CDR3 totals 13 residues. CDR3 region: CASSLKTGYGYTF. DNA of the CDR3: TGTGCCAGCAGCTTAAAGACAGGGTATGGCTACACCTTC.

The CDR3 reads CASSFLAGGHSYNEQFF. The CDR3 coding sequence is TGCGCCAGCAGCTTCCTAGCGGGAGGGCATAGTTACAATGAGCAGTTCTTC. V and J are TRBV5-1 and TRBJ2-1; TRBD2 agrees at 12 bases. V gave up 2 bases and J gave up 4 bases; unmatched junction bases: 7. Germline CDR1 and CDR2: SGHRS and YFSETQ. The CDR3 has 17 residues.

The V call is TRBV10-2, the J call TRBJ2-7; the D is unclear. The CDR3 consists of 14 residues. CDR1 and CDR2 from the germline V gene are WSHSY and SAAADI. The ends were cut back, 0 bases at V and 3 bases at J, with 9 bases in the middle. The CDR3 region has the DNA TGCGCCAGCAGTGAGTCGGAGCAAGTCTACGAGCAGTACTTC. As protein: CASSESEQVYEQYF.

The chain's CDR3 is CASSETGQNTGELFF. In DNA, the CDR3 is TGTGCCAGCAGCGAAACCGGACAAAACACCGGGGAGCTGTTTTTT. The rearrangement links TRBV7-3 to TRBJ2-2, with a weak D call TRBD1 (5 bases). Trimming stripped 5 bases from V and 2 bases from J, with 12 bases between. CDR3 size: 15 residues. The germline CDR1 and CDR2 sequences are SGHTA and FQGTGA.

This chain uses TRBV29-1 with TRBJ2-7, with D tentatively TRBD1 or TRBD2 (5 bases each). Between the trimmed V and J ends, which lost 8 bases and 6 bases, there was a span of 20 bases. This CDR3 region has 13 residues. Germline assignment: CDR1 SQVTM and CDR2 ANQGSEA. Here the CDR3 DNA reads TGCAGCTCAAGGACCCAACCTGGGGGCGAGCAGTACTTC. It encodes CSSRTQPGGEQYF.